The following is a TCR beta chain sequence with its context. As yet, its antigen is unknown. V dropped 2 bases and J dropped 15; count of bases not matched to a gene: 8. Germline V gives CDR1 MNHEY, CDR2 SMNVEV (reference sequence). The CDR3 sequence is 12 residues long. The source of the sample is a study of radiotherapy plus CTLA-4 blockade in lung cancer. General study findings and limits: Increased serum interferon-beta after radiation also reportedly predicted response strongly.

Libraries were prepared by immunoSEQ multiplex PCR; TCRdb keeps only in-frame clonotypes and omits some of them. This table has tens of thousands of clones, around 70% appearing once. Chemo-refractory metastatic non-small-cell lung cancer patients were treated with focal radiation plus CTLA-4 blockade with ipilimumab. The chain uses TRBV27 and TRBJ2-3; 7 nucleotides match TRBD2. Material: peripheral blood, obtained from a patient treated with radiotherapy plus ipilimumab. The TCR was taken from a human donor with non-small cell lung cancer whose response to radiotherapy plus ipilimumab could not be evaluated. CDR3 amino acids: CASSLISGTTYF. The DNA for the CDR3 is TGTGCCAGCAGTTTAATATCCGGGACTACCTATTTT.